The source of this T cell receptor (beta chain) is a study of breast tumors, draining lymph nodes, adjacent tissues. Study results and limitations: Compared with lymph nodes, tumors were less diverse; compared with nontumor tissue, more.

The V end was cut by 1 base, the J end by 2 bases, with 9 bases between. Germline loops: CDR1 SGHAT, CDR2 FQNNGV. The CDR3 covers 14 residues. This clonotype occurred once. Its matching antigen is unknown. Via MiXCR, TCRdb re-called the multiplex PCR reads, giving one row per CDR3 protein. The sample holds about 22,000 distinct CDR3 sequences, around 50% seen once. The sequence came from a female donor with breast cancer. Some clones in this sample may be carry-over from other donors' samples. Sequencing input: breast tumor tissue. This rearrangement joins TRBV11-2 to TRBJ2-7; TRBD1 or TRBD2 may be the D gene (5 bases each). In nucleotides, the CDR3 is TGTGCCAGCAGCTTAGGCTGGGGACCCTACGAGCAGTACTTC. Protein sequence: CASSLGWGPYEQYF.